These 5 T cell receptor beta chains share one sample of origin, sequenced in a study of OX40 agonist ivuxolimab in advanced cancers. This table comes from immunoSEQ multiplex PCR, and its TCRdb copy is limited to in-frame clones, with some not included. The data contain tens of thousands of clones, 80% to 90% of them singletons. This material consisted of CD4+ or CD8+ T cells sorted from blood, taken in a trial of the OX40 agonist ivuxolimab. These receptors all stem from an adult with an advanced solid tumor such as melanoma, head and neck, liver or kidney cancer.

The chain couples TRBV19 to TRBJ2-2, with 7 positions matching TRBD2. This CDR3 contains 15 residues. Trimming cost V 3 bases and J 5 bases; bases outside gene matches: 6. CDR1 is LNHDA and CDR2 is SQIVND in the germline V gene (reference sequence). For the CDR3, the DNA is TGTGCCAGTAGTATTACCGGGAGGAGAACCGGGGAGCTGTTTTTT. It codes for CASSITGRRTGELFF.

The chain uses TRBV11-2 and TRBJ2-3; 7 bases match TRBD1. The germline gives CDR1 SGHAT, CDR2 FQNNGV. The CDR3 runs 14 residues. The junction had 4 bases not matched to a gene; V was cut back by 4 bases and J by 3 bases. The CDR3 reads CASSSDRETDTQYF. The CDR3 region has the DNA TGTGCCAGCAGCTCCGACAGGGAAACAGATACGCAGTATTTT.

The CDR3 DNA follows: TGTGCCAGCAGCTTGGATTCGGGGAATAGCTATGGCTACACCTTC. Protein product: CASSLDSGNSYGYTF. This chain joins TRBV5-4 and TRBJ1-2; D gene ambiguous. Deletions cut 0 bases from V and 4 bases from J, with 13 bases between. Germline V gene lookup returns CDR1 SGHNT and CDR2 YYREEE (reference sequence). The CDR3 is 15 residues long.

The chain carries TRBV6-1 and TRBJ2-7; 9 bases align to TRBD2. CDR3 size: 15 residues. V shed 1 base, J shed 7 bases, and the junction held 8 bases outside the gene matches. In germline, CDR1 is MNHNS, CDR2 SASEGT. The CDR3 nucleotides are TGTGCCAGCAGTGAAGTGGGAGTAGCGGGAGAAGAGCAGTACTTC. This encodes CASSEVGVAGEEQYF.

The genes are TRBV5-4 and TRBJ2-7; D ambiguous. The CDR3 is made up of 12 amino acids. Germline V gives CDR1 SGHNT, CDR2 YYREEE (reference sequence). The V and J ends lost 4 bases and 7 bases respectively, with 12 bases between them. CDR3 nucleotides: TGTGCCAGCAGCCGCCCGGCGGATGAGCAGTACTTC. Amino acid sequence: CASSRPADEQYF. Full variable domain (outside the CDR3, taken from reference TRBV5-4 and TRBJ2-7): ETGVTQSPTHLIKTRGQQVTLRCSSQSGHNTVSWYQQALGQGPQFIFQYYREEENGRGNFPPRFSGLQFPNYSSELNVNALELDDSALYLCASSRPADEQYFGPGTRLTVT.